This TCR beta chain originates from a study of CD8 T cells in Susac syndrome (dated 2019 in TCRdb). About the full investigation: Repertoire sequencing was used to test whether CD8+ T cell activation and differentiation in Susac syndrome was antigen driven.

This clonotype was counted a single time. Its antigen is not yet known. Qualities for individual bases were not recorded, and no much larger clone is one base off. One read offers little support. The paper's findings and limits, for the study overall: The TCR sequencing and HLA analysis was acknowledged to have included a relatively small number of individuals.

Peripheral blood CD8+ and CD4+ T cells from healthy donors, Susac syndrome patients and multiple sclerosis patients were profiled by high-throughput TCR beta sequencing. Healthy donors were age- and sex-matched controls. Bulk CD8+ and CD4+ T cells were purified by magnetic negative isolation, whereas CD8+ TEMRA cells were enriched by FACS. Blood was drawn into EDTA tubes, processed within 24 hours, and PBMCs were isolated by density gradient centrifugation. PBMCs intended for TCR sequencing were cryopreserved in liquid nitrogen and thawed later in a water bath at 37 degrees C. Purity of sorted or isolated CD4+, CD8+ and CD8+ TEMRA cells was at least 90%. RNA was extracted using the RNeasy kit, and about 0.45 to 1 microgram was reverse transcribed with random hexamers. The immunoSEQ multiplex PCR assay, which covers 54 Vbeta and 13 Jbeta segments, was used to amplify TCR beta CDR3 regions. Bias from PCR amplification was corrected by using a synthetic template baseline for primer optimization and for computational correction. The study's processing was this. Reads were annotated to V, D and J genes according to IMGT and were analyzed with immunoSEQ Analyzer, with only productive sequences retained. To calculate clonality, Shannon entropy was normalized by log2 of the number of productive unique sequences and then subtracted from one. For each patient and control, public and private clones were evaluated within the 100 most prevalent clones. Susac-specific clones were defined as absent from healthy and MS cohorts, around 1,000 published viral clones and other ImmuneACCESS disease sequences. Through fastp at Q25 and MiXCR, TCRdb rebuilt clones from the public reads, retaining in-frame beta chains. CDR3 protein duplicates are merged, each entry listing the most common genes and DNA. TCRdb, rather than the study authors, made the V and J calls. The sample profile shows roughly 160,000 distinct CDR3 sequences; around 94% of them were found once. The ten largest account for roughly 0.14% of the sample.

This sequence was found in a human donor in good health. The specimen was CD4+ T cells from PBMCs.

The DNA reads TGCGCCAGCAGCGATGGGGTAAGGGATAGCTACGAGCAGTACTTC. This translates into CASSDGVRDSYEQYF. This sequence uses TRBV4-3 and TRBJ2-7, with the D gene uncertain. The CDR3 holds 15 amino acids from the cysteine to the phenylalanine. Only the CDR3 part of the read is kept: 45 bases, read in frame from the first base. At the junction V is shortened by 5 bases and J by 3 bases, with 17 bases in between. The germline V gene provides CDR1 LGHNA and CDR2 YSLEER.